This T cell receptor beta chain was sequenced in a study of tumor and adjacent non-tumor tissue in lung cancer. The overall study: There were approximately twelve adenocarcinoma, a couple of squamous cell carcinoma and 1 small cell lung cancer cases.

This sample's RNA came from whole unsorted tissue. Donors were chemotherapy-naive, newly diagnosed lung cancer surgical patients in China, August–late 2014. V lost 4 bases and J 1 base, leaving 15 bases between the germline ends. The CDR3 length is 17 residues. Germline lookup yields CDR1 KGHDR and CDR2 SFDVKD. A modified ARM-PCR protocol with three rounds of nested PCR amplified TCRbeta. MiXCR, applied by TCRdb to the multiplex PCR reads, yields one record per CDR3 protein. The table has about 110,000 distinct CDR3 sequences, over 70% seen once. The chain combines TRBV24-1 with TRBJ1-4; D gene ambiguous. The sample taken for sequencing was lung tumor tissue. The sequence was collected from a man in his 70s with non-small cell lung cancer. CDR3 region: CATSEPQVYVTNEKLFF. The CDR3 DNA sequence: TGTGCCACCAGTGAGCCGCAGGTGTATGTAACTAATGAAAAACTGTTTTTT.